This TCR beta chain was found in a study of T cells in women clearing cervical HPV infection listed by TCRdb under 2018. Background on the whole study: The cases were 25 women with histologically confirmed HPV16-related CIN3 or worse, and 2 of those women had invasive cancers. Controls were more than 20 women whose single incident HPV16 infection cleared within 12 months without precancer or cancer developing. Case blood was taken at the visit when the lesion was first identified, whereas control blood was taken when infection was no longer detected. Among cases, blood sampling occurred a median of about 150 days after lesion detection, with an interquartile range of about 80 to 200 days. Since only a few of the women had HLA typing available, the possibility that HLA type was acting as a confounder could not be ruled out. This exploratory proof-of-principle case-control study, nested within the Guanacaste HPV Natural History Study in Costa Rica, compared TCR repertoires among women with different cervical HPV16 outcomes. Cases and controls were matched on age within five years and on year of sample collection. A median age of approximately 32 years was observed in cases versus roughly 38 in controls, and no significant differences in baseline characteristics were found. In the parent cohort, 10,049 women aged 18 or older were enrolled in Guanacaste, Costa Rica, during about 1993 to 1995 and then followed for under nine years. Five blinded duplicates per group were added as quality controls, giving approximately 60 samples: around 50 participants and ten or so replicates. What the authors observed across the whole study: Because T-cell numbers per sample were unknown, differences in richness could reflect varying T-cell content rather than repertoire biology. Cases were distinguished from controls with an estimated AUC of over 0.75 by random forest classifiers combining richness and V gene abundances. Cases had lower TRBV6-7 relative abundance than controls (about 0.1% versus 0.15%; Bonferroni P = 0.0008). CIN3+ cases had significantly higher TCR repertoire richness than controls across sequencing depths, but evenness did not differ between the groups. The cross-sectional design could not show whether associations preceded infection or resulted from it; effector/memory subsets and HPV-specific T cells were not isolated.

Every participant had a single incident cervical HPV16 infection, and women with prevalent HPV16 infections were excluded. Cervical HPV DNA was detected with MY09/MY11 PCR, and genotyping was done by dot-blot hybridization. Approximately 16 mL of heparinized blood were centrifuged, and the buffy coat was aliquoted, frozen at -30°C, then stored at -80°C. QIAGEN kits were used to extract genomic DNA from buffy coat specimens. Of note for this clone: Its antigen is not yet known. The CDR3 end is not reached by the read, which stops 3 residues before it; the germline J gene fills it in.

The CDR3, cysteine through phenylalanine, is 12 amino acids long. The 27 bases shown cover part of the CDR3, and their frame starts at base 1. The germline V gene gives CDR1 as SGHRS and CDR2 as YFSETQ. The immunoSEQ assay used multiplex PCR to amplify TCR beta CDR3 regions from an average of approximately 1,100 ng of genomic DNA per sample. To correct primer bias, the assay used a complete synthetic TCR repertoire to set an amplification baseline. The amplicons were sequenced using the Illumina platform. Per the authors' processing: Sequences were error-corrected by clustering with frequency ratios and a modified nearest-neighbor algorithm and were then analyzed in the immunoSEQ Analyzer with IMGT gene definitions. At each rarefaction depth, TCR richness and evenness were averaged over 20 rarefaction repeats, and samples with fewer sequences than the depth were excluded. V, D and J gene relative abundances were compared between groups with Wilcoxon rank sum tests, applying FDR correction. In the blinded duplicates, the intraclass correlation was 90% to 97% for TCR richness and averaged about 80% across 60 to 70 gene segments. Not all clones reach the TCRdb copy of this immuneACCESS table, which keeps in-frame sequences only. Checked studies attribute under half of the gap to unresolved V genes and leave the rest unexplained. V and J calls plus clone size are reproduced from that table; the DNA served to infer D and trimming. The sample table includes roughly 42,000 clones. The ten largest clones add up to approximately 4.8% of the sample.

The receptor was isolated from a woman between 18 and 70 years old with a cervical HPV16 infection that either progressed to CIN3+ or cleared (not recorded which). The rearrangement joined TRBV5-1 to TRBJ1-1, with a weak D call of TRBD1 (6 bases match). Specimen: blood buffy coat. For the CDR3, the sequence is CASSRDDREAFF. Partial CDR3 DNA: TGCGCCAGCTCCCGGGACGACAGGGAA. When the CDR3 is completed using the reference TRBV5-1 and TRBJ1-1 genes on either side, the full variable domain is KAGVTQTPRYLIKTRGQQVTLSCSPISGHRSVSWYQQTPGQGLQFLFEYFSETQRNKGNFPGRFSGRQFSNSRSEMNVSTLELGDSALYLCASSRDDREAFFGQGTRLTVV.